A single sample is the source of the 25 T cell receptor beta chains below, sequenced in a study of CD4 T cells in relation to SARS-CoV-2 and coronaviruses. Generated by immunoSEQ multiplex PCR, the TCRdb table keeps only in-frame clones and is missing some. The sample yields 60,000 or so clones, about 94% seen once. CD4+ T cells from unexposed donors were obtained before the COVID-19 pandemic (2011-2018). Material for sequencing was naive CD4+ T cells from PBMCs. Subset described: naive CD4+ T cells isolated by negative enrichment. These receptors came from a human donor in good health.

The V call is TRBV4-2, the J call TRBJ1-5, with a possible D match to TRBD1 (5 bases). Trimming left V 0 bases short and J 6 bases short, with 15 bases between. Germline V gene data show CDR1 as LGHNA and CDR2 as YNFKEQ. The CDR3 extends over 16 amino acids. CDR3 in amino acids: CASSQDGSGVGQPQHF. CDR3 bases: TGTGCCAGCAGCCAAGATGGTTCGGGGGTCGGTCAGCCCCAGCATTTT.

This clone has more than one count but fewer than ten. The rearrangement uses TRBV5-1 and TRBJ1-1, with D hard to call. Germline CDR1 and CDR2: SGHRS and YFSETQ. The CDR3 runs 13 residues. Trimming cost V 1 base and J 2 bases, with 6 bases left between them. Written as DNA, the CDR3 is TGCGCCAGCAGCTTGACAACCAACACTGAAGCTTTCTTT. It is translated as CASSLTTNTEAFF.

The CDR3 region is CASSPTVVIAGANNEQFF. DNA for the CDR3: TGTGCCAGCTCACCCACCGTAGTTATAGCGGGAGCCAACAATGAGCAGTTCTTC. The chain recombines TRBV18 with TRBJ2-1, with 9 bases lining up with TRBD2. CDR1 KGHSH and CDR2 LQKENI come from the germline V gene. The junction had 14 bases not matched to a gene; V was cut back by 3 bases and J by 5 bases. The CDR3 loop spans 18 amino acids.

V and J are TRBV5-1 and TRBJ2-6; TRBD1 is a possible D gene (5 bases). The CDR3 totals 16 residues. V lost 3 bases and J 0 bases, leaving 10 bases between the germline ends. In germline, CDR1 is SGHRS, CDR2 YFSETQ. DNA for the CDR3: TGCGCCAGCAGCTGGGCAGGGCACTCTGGGGCCAACGTCCTGACTTTC. Its protein is CASSWAGHSGANVLTF.

The chain links TRBV10-1 to TRBJ2-4, with D possibly being TRBD1 or TRBD2 (5 bases each). V was pared by 0 bases and J by 7 bases, with 16 bases between. Germline-derived CDR1 and CDR2 are WNHNN and SYGVQD (reference sequence). This CDR3 region has 16 residues. The CDR3, as DNA: TGCGCCAGCAGTGAGTCGGGTCGGGGCCGCCCCAACATTCAGTACTTC. Its protein product is CASSESGRGRPNIQYF.

The rearrangement links TRBV9 to TRBJ2-1, with D possibly TRBD1 on 5 matching bases. The CDR3 spans 17 residues. Germline CDR1 is SGDLS and CDR2 is YYNGEE. Trimming left V 2 bases short and J 6 bases short, with 21 bases between. The CDR3 loop is CASSVGQQGSQGNEQFF. The CDR3 bases are TGTGCCAGCAGCGTCGGGCAGCAGGGTTCTCAGGGCAATGAGCAGTTCTTC.

The gene calls are TRBV20-1 and TRBJ1-6, with D uncertain. This CDR3 spans 17 amino acids. The germline V and J ends were trimmed by 3 bases and 0 bases, with 15 bases remaining between them. CDR1 is DFQATT, CDR2 SNEGSKA, per germline (reference sequence). CDR3 amino acids: CSASVPGRRSYNSPLHF. CDR3 in DNA: TGCAGTGCTAGTGTACCAGGCCGCCGCTCCTATAATTCACCCCTCCACTTT.

The V and J genes are TRBV9 and TRBJ1-2; tentatively, D is TRBD1 (6 bases). CDR3 size: 15 residues. From germline, CDR1 is SGDLS and CDR2 YYNGEE. The V end was cut by 5 bases, the J end by 7 bases, with 21 bases between. The CDR3 bases are TGTGCCAGCAGACGAGGAACGGGGGGCGCGGGTGGCTACACCTTC. Translated, it gives CASRRGTGGAGGYTF.

This sequence joins TRBV21-1 and TRBJ2-7; the table assigns TRBD2, which was not confirmed against the DNA. TRBV21-1 is a pseudogene locus. This CDR3 has 15 residues. CDR3 sequence reads: CASSKGTSGIYEQYF. For the CDR3, the DNA is TGTGCCAGCAGCAAGGGGACTAGCGGGATTTACGAGCAGTACTTC.

This chain connects TRBV30 to TRBJ1-2, with 11 bases lining up with TRBD1. From germline, CDR1 is GTSNPN and CDR2 SVGIG (reference sequence). With V trimmed by 4 bases and J by 4 bases, 14 bases remained unmatched. The CDR3 has 17 residues. The CDR3 DNA reads as TGTGCCTGGATCTCCCCGGGACAGGGGGTTTGCGGCTATGGCTACACCTTC. Residues: CAWISPGQGVCGYGYTF. Full variable domain (missing parts from reference TRBV30 and TRBJ1-2): SQTIHQWPATLVQPVGSPLSLECTVEGTSNPNLYWYRQAAGRGLQLLFYSVGIGQISSEVPQNLSASRPQDRQFILSSKKLLLSDSGFYLCAWISPGQGVCGYGYTFGSGTRLTVV.

In this sample, this clone turned up a few times. The chain carries TRBV27 and TRBJ1-5; 10 bases are shared with TRBD1. CDR1 MNHEY and CDR2 SMNVEV come from the germline V gene (reference sequence). V shed 5 bases, J shed 4 bases, and the junction held 11 bases outside the gene matches. The CDR3 covers 17 residues. CDR3 sequence reads: CASSPDRGFRGNQPQHF. In DNA form, the CDR3 reads TGTGCCAGCAGTCCGGACAGGGGGTTTCGTGGGAATCAGCCCCAGCATTTT.

The rearrangement uses TRBV5-1 and TRBJ2-7, with 10 bases matching TRBD2. From germline, CDR1 is SGHRS and CDR2 YFSETQ. This CDR3 is 15 amino acids long. With 4 bases clipped from V and 3 bases from J, the junction kept 7 bases outside the gene matches. CDR3 bases: TGCGCCAGCAGCCTACGGGGACTAGCGAACTACGAGCAGTACTTC. Translated, it gives CASSLRGLANYEQYF.

This chain uses TRBV19 with TRBJ1-3; D ambiguous. The V end lost 3 bases, the J end lost 4 bases, and 13 bases lay between the germline ends. The CDR3 runs 15 residues. Per germline, CDR1 LNHDA and CDR2 SQIVND (reference sequence). The CDR3: CASSIWIATGNTIYF. DNA of the CDR3: TGTGCCAGTAGTATCTGGATCGCCACAGGAAACACCATATATTTT.

The chain uses TRBV11-2 and TRBJ2-7, with a possible D match to TRBD1 (5 bases). The CDR3 is 14 amino acids. Per germline, CDR1 SGHAT and CDR2 FQNNGV. Trimming stripped 1 base from V and 3 bases from J, with 10 bases between. The CDR3 is CASSLGPGNYEQYF. The CDR3, as DNA: TGTGCCAGCAGCTTAGGTCCAGGGAACTACGAGCAGTACTTC.

The chain uses TRBV24-1 and TRBJ1-1; D gene unclear. V lost 2 bases and J 10 bases, leaving 13 bases between the germline ends. CDR1 is KGHDR and CDR2 is SFDVKD in the germline V gene. This CDR3 has 13 residues. The CDR3 reads CATSDSLGSIAFF. DNA of the CDR3: TGTGCCACCAGTGATTCCCTGGGTTCGATAGCTTTCTTT.

J is TRBJ1-1 and V is TRBV28; D is unresolved. V was pared by 5 bases and J by 4 bases, with 14 bases between. The CDR3 is 14 amino acids. CDR1 and CDR2 (germline): MDHEN, SYDVKM. The CDR3 loop reads CASSPATAITEAFF. In nucleotides, the CDR3 is TGTGCCAGCAGTCCTGCTACTGCCATCACTGAAGCTTTCTTT.

This chain connects TRBV7-2 to TRBJ1-1; D remains ambiguous. Trimming took 2 bases from V and 2 from J, leaving 12 bases between them. Looked up from germline, CDR1 is SGHTA and CDR2 is FQGNSA. The CDR3 is 15 amino acids. CDR3: CASSLSPSGNTEAFF. The CDR3 DNA reads as TGTGCCAGCAGCTTATCCCCCTCAGGAAACACTGAAGCTTTCTTT.

This chain joins TRBV15 and TRBJ1-4; D gene unclear. The CDR3 runs 14 residues. The V end lost 3 bases, the J end lost 6 bases, and 11 bases lay between the germline ends. Germline-derived CDR1 and CDR2 are LNHNV and YYDKDF (reference sequence). CDR3 in amino acids: CATSRPALDEKLFF. The CDR3 coding sequence is TGTGCCACCAGCAGGCCCGCTCTTGATGAAAAACTGTTTTTT.

The J gene is TRBJ1-4, the V gene TRBV7-2; 8 bases fit TRBD1. Germline V gene data show CDR1 as SGHTA and CDR2 as FQGNSA. The junction had 3 bases not matched to a gene; V was cut back by 0 bases and J by 6 bases. This CDR3 is built from 15 residues. The CDR3 is CASSLADRAYEKLFF. CDR3 coding DNA: TGTGCCAGCAGCTTAGCGGACAGGGCGTATGAAAAACTGTTTTTT. Full variable domain (rest looked up from reference TRBV7-2 and TRBJ1-4): GAGVSQSPSNKVTEKGKDVELRCDPISGHTALYWYRQSLGQGLEFLIYFQGNSAPDKSGLPSDRFSAERTGGSVSTLTIQRTQQEDSAVYLCASSLADRAYEKLFFGSGTQLSVL.

This clone was seen just once. The V call is TRBV27, the J call TRBJ2-7; tentative D call: TRBD2 (6 bases). V was cut by 6 bases and J by 1 base, with 16 bases left in between. This CDR3 is 15 amino acids long. From germline, CDR1 is MNHEY and CDR2 SMNVEV (reference sequence). This CDR3 reads CASRYNIGGSYEQYF. In DNA form, the CDR3 reads TGTGCCAGCAGATACAATATCGGAGGGTCCTACGAGCAGTACTTC.

The rearrangement uses TRBV18 and TRBJ1-5, with 7 nucleotides matching TRBD1. Germline lookup yields CDR1 KGHSH and CDR2 LQKENI. The CDR3 spans 17 residues. V lost 5 bases and J lost 3; bases outside the gene matches: 13. The CDR3 DNA sequence: TGTGCCAGCTCAGGCCCCACGGGACAGAACTACAATCAGCCCCAGCATTTT. It translates to CASSGPTGQNYNQPQHF.

This clone has just one count. Here the CDR3 DNA reads TGTGCCAGCAGTGGAGGGCCCAGCACAGATACGCAGTATTTT. Protein product: CASSGGPSTDTQYF. This chain joins TRBV2 and TRBJ2-3; tentatively, D is TRBD2 (5 bases). This CDR3 has 14 residues. Germline assignment: CDR1 SNHLY and CDR2 FYNNEI. V was pared by 4 bases and J by 0 bases, with 8 bases between.

This clone has a handful of counts. The chain joins TRBV2 to TRBJ2-1; D unresolved. V was cut by 2 bases and J by 8 bases, with 16 bases left in between. The CDR3 is 15 amino acids. Looked up from germline, CDR1 is SNHLY and CDR2 is FYNNEI. The CDR3 coding sequence is TGTGCCAGCAGTGAAATCACCCTCAACGACGATGAGCAGTTCTTC. Its protein product is CASSEITLNDDEQFF.

The rearrangement joins TRBV6-5 to TRBJ2-5; 14 bases are shared with TRBD2. The germline gives CDR1 MNHEY, CDR2 SVGAGI. This CDR3 is 16 amino acids long. V gave up 0 bases and J gave up 5 bases; unmatched junction bases: 2. This CDR3 reads CASSYSGTSGSETQYF. DNA for the CDR3: TGTGCCAGCAGTTACTCCGGGACTAGCGGGAGCGAGACCCAGTACTTC.

This CDR3 is CASSAGRTSGTNEQFF. The CDR3 region has the DNA TGTGCCAGTAGTGCCGGACGGACTAGCGGGACAAATGAGCAGTTCTTC. This chain uses TRBV19 with TRBJ2-1; TRBD2 matches at 12 bases. Germline V gene lookup returns CDR1 LNHDA and CDR2 SQIVND (reference sequence). Losses at the gene ends were 5 bases for V and 7 bases for J; bases not matched to a gene: 9. The CDR3 covers 16 residues. Filled out from reference TRBV19 and TRBJ2-1, the complete variable domain reads DGGITQSPKYLFRKEGQNVTLSCEQNLNHDAMYWYRQDPGQGLRLIYYSQIVNDFQKGDIAEGYSVSREKKESFPLTVTSAQKNPTAFYLCASSAGRTSGTNEQFFGPGTRLTVL.